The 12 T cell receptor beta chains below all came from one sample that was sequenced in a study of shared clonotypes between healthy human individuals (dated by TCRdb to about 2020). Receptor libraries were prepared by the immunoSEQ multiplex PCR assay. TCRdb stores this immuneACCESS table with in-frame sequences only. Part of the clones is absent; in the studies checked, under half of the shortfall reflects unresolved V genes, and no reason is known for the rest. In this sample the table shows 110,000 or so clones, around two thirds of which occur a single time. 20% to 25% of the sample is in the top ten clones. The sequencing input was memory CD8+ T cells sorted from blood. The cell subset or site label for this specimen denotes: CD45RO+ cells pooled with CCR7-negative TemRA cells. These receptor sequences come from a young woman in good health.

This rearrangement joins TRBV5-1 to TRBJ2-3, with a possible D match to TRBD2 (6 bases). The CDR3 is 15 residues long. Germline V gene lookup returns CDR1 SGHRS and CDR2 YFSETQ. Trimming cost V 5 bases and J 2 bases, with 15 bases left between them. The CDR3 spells CASSSRDFNTDTQYF. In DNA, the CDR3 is TGCGCCAGCAGTTCCCGGGACTTCAACACAGATACGCAGTATTTT.

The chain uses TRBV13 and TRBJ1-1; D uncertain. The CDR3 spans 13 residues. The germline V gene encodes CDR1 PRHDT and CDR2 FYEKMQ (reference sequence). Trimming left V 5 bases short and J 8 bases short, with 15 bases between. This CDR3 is CASSHIDNPEAFF. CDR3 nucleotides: TGTGCCAGCAGCCATATCGACAATCCCGAAGCTTTCTTT.

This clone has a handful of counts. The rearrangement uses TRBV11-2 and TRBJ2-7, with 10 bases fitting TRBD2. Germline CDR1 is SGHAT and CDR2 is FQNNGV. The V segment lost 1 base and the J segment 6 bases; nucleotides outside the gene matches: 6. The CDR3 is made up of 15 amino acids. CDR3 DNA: TGTGCCAGCAGCTTAGGTATGGGGACTAGCGCCGAGCAGTACTTC. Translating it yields CASSLGMGTSAEQYF.

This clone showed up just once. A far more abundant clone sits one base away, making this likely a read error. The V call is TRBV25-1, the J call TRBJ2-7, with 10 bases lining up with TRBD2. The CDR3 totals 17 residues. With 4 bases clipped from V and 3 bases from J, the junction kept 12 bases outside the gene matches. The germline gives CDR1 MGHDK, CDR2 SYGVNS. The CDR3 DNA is TGTGCCAGCAGTGGGGGCAGCGGGGGGGGGACCTACTACGAGCAGTACTTC. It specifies CASSGGSGGGTYYEQYF.

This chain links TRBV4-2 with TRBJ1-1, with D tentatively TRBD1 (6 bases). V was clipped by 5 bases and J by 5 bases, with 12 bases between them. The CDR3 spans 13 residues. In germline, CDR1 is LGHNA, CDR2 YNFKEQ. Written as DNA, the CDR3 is TGTGCCAGCAGCTTCAAGGGGGGAACTGAAGCTTTCTTT. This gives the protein CASSFKGGTEAFF.

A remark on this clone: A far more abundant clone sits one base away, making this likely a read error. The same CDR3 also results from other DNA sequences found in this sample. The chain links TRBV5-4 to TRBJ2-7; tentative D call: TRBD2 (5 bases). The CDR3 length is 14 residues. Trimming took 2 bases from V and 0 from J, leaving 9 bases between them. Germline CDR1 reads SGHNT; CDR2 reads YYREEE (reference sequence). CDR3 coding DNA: TGTGCCAGCAGCTTATCGGGGAGCTCCTACGAGCAGTACTTC. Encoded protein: CASSLSGSSYEQYF.

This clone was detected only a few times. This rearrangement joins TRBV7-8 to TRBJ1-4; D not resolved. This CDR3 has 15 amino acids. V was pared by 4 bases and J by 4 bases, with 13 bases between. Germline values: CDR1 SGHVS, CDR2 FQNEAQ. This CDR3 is CASSSSEQNNEKLFF. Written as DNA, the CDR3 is TGTGCCAGCAGCTCAAGCGAACAGAATAATGAAAAACTGTTTTTT.

The CDR3: CASSPQTSGSSDTQYF. CDR3 DNA sequence: TGTGCCAGCAGCCCCCAGACTAGCGGGAGTTCAGATACGCAGTATTTT. The gene calls are TRBV7-8 and TRBJ2-3; 12 bases fit TRBD2. The CDR3 sequence is 16 residues long. V shed 5 bases, J shed 4 bases, and the junction held 7 bases outside the gene matches. In germline, CDR1 is SGHVS, CDR2 FQNEAQ.

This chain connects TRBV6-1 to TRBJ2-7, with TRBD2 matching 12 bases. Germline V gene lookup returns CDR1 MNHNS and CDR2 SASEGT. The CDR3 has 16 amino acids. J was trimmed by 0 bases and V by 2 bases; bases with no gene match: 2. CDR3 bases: TGTGCCAGCAGTGAACTAGCGGGGGGGGGCTCCTACGAGCAGTACTTC. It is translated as CASSELAGGGSYEQYF.

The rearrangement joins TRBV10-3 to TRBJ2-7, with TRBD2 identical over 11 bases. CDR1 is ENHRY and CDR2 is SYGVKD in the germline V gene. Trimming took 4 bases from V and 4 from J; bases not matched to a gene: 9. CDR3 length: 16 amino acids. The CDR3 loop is CAISAPTSGSRYEQYF. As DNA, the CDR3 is TGTGCCATCAGTGCCCCAACTAGCGGGAGTAGGTACGAGCAGTACTTC.

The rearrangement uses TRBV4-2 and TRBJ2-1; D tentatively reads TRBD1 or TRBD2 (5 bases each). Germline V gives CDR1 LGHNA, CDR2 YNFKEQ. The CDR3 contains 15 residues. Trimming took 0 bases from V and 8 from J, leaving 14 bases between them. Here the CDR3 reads CASSQDLGESDEQFF. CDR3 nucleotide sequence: TGTGCCAGCAGCCAAGATCTGGGGGAGTCGGATGAGCAGTTCTTC.

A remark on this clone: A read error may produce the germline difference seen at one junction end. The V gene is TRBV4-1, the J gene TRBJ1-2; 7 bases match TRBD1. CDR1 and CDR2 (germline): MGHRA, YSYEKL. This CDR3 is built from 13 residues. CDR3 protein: CASSSGQDYGYTF. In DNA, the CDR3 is TGTGCCAGCAGCTCCGGACAGGACTATGGCTACACCTTC.